This TCR beta chain emerged from a study of T cell changes during pregnancy in multiple sclerosis. This table comes from immunoSEQ multiplex PCR, and its TCRdb copy is limited to in-frame clones, with some not included. The sample records about 35,000 clones, around 93% being singletons. The CDR3 is made up of 14 amino acids. V was pared by 0 bases and J by 8 bases, with 9 bases between. Looked up from germline, CDR1 is SGDLS and CDR2 is YYNGEE. This chain uses TRBV9 with TRBJ1-6; D not resolved. The sequencing used CD4+ T cells from peripheral blood mononuclear cells, collected in the first trimester of pregnancy. The receptor was derived from a female donor with multiple sclerosis, enrolled in a pregnancy study. The CDR3 region is CASSVGQQDSPLHF. In DNA form, the CDR3 reads TGTGCCAGCAGCGTAGGGCAGCAGGATTCACCCCTCCACTTT.